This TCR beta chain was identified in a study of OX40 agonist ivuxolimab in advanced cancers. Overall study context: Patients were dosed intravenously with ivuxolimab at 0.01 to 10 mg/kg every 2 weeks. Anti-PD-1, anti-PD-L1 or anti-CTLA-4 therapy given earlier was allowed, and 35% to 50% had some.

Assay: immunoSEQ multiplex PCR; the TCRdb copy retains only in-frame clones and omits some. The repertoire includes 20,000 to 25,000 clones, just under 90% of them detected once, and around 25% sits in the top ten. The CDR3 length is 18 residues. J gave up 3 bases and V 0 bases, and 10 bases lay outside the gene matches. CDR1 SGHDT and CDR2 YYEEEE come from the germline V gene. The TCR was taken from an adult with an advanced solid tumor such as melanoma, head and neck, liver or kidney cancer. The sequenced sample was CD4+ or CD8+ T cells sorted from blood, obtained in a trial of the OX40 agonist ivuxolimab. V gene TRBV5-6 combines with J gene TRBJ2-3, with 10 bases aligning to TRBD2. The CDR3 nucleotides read TGTGCCAGCAGCTTGGCCAGCGGGGGGGCCGTTAGAACAGATACGCAGTATTTT. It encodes CASSLASGGAVRTDTQYF.